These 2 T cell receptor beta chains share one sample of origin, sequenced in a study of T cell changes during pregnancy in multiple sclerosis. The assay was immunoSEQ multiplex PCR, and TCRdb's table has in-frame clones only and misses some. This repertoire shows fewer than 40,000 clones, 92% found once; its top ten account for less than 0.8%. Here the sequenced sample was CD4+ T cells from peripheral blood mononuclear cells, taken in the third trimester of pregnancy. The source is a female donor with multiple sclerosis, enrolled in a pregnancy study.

The CDR3 DNA is TGTGCCAGCAGCTTGGGGACTAGAGGGGAGACCCAGTACTTC. It yields the protein CASSLGTRGETQYF. The chain joins TRBV5-6 to TRBJ2-5, with 7 bases identical to TRBD2. With V trimmed by 0 bases and J by 5 bases, 4 bases remained unmatched. Germline V gene lookup returns CDR1 SGHDT and CDR2 YYEEEE. CDR3 size: 14 residues.

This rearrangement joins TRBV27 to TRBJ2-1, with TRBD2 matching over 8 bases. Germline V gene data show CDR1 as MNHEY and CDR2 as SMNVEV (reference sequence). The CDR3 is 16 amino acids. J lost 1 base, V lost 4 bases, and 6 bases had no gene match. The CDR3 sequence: CASSSYSGKSYNEQFF. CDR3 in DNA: TGTGCCAGCAGTTCCTATAGCGGGAAGTCCTACAATGAGCAGTTCTTC.